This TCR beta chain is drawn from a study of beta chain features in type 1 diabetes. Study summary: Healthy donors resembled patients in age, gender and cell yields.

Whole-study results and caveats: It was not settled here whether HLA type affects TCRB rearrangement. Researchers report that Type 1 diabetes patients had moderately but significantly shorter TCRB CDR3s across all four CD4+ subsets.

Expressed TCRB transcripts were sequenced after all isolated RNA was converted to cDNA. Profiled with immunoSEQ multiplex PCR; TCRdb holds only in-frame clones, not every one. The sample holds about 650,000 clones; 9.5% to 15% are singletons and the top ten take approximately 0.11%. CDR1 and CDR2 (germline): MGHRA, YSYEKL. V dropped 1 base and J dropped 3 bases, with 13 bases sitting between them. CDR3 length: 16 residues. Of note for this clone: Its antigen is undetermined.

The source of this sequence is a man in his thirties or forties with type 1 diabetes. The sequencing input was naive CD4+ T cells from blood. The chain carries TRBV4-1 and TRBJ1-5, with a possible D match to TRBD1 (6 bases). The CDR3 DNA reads TGCGCCAGCAGCCAAGCGGCGCAGGGGAACAATCAGCCCCAGCATTTT. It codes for CASSQAAQGNNQPQHF.